These 7 T cell receptor beta chains were sequenced from one sample in a study of blood T cell repertoires in COVID-19. Profiling relied on immunoSEQ multiplex PCR, and the TCRdb table lists in-frame clones only, not all of them. Among about 76,000 clones listed, roughly 88% were seen once. The sample taken for sequencing was peripheral blood. Source of these receptors: a man aged 45-65 years with active COVID-19.

This clone was recorded once. The chain is built from TRBV4-3 and TRBJ2-7, with 11 bases that match TRBD2. The CDR3 covers 15 residues. Germline CDR1 LGHNA, CDR2 YSLEER. Germline trimming cut 0 bases from V and 4 bases from J; bases unmatched to any gene: 2. In nucleotides, the CDR3 is TGCGCCAGCAGCCAAGAACTAGCGGGGGTATACGAGCAGTACTTC. Translation gives CASSQELAGVYEQYF.

The rearrangement links TRBV2 to TRBJ2-7, with 13 bases identical to TRBD2. V was clipped by 4 bases and J by 5 bases; unmatched bases: 17. The V gene's germline CDR1 is SNHLY and CDR2 FYNNEI. The CDR3 totals 19 residues. The CDR3 region is CASSGRVDLGLAGDDEQYF. The CDR3 nucleotides are TGTGCCAGCAGTGGCCGGGTGGATCTCGGACTAGCGGGAGATGACGAGCAGTACTTC.

This chain joins TRBV6-5 and TRBJ1-3; 9 nucleotides agree with TRBD1. Germline V gives CDR1 MNHEY, CDR2 SVGAGI. The CDR3 contains 14 residues. With V trimmed by 6 bases and J by 4 bases, 4 bases remained unmatched. The CDR3 is CASRQDRGGNTIYF. CDR3 DNA sequence: TGTGCCAGCAGGCAGGACAGGGGAGGAAACACCATATATTTT.

Here the CDR3 reads CASSYDSNPTDTF. In DNA, the CDR3 is TGTGCCAGCAGTTACGACTCAAACCCTACCGACACCTTC. The chain links TRBV6-6 to TRBJ1-2; the D is unclear. The CDR3 has 13 residues. Germline CDR1 is MNHNY and CDR2 is SVGAGI (reference sequence). V gave up 2 bases and J gave up 12 bases, with 16 bases separating them.

This clone was recorded only once. The chain combines TRBV3-1 (or the pseudogene TRBV3-2) with TRBJ1-2; D uncertain. Germline CDR1 reads LGHDT; CDR2 reads YNNKEL (reference sequence). V was trimmed by 5 bases and J by 0 bases, leaving 10 bases between them. The CDR3 covers 14 residues. Written as DNA, the CDR3 is TGTGCCAGCAGCTTCTTCTTATCTAACTATGGCTACACCTTC. The encoded protein is CASSFFLSNYGYTF.

V and J are TRBV7-9 and TRBJ2-3; no clear D. Germline CDR1 and CDR2: SEHNR and FQNEAQ (reference sequence). V was clipped by 4 bases and J by 4 bases, with 9 bases between them. This CDR3 is built from 13 residues. The CDR3 spells CASSYHQADTQYF. CDR3 DNA: TGTGCCAGCAGCTACCACCAGGCAGATACGCAGTATTTT.

The chain has TRBV5-4 and TRBJ1-1, with no clear D. Germline assignment: CDR1 SGHNT and CDR2 YYREEE (reference sequence). V lost 3 bases, J lost 5 bases, and 14 bases lay in between. There are 14 residues in the CDR3. Here the CDR3 reads CASSSEGGVTEAFF. The CDR3 region has the DNA TGTGCCAGCAGCTCAGAGGGTGGGGTTACTGAAGCTTTCTTT. Drawing the rest from reference TRBV5-4 and TRBJ1-1, the complete variable domain is ETGVTQSPTHLIKTRGQQVTLRCSSQSGHNTVSWYQQALGQGPQFIFQYYREEENGRGNFPPRFSGLQFPNYSSELNVNALELDDSALYLCASSSEGGVTEAFFGQGTRLTVV.